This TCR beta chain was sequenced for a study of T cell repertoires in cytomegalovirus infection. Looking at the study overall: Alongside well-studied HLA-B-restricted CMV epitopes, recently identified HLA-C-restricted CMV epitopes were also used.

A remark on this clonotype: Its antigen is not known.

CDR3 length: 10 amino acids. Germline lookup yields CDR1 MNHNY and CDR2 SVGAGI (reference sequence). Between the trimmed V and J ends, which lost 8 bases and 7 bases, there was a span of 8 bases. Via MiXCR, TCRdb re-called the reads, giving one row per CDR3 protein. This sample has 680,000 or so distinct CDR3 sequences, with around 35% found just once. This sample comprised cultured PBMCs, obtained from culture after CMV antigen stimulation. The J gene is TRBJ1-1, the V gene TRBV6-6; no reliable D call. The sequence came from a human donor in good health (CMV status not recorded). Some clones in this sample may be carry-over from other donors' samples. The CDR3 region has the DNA TGTGCCAGCGCCTTGTTTGAAGCTTTCTTT. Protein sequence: CASALFEAFF.